One sample yielded the 14 T cell receptor beta chains listed below, sequenced in a study of vaccination effects on CD4 cells after COVID-19. Prior to sequencing, the ViraFEST assay stimulated PBMC with viral peptide pools, which expanded the antigen-specific CD4+ T cells. Following culture for roughly 10 days, CD4+ T cells were isolated. These receptors have no known antigen. TCRdb's table, derived via immunoSEQ multiplex PCR, lists solely in-frame clones and lacks some. The data contain approximately 87,000 clones, 74% of them singletons. The material sequenced was CD4+ T cells from PBMCs cultured with HCoV-229E spike peptides, taken before COVID-19 vaccination. Source of these receptors: a human donor who received a COVID-19 vaccine.

This chain links TRBV6-6 with TRBJ1-1, with TRBD1 as a possible D gene (6 bases). Per germline, CDR1 MNHNY and CDR2 SVGAGI (reference sequence). Trimming removed 6 bases from V and 1 base from J, with 9 bases in between. The CDR3 is 13 amino acids. CDR3 nucleotide sequence: TGTGCCAGCAGGAGGGGACAGAACACTGAAGCTTTCTTT. This codes for CASRRGQNTEAFF.

The chain recombines TRBV5-4 with TRBJ2-7, with D unclear. The germline V and J ends were trimmed by 2 bases and 5 bases, with 11 bases remaining between them. Germline loops: CDR1 SGHNT, CDR2 YYREEE (reference sequence). The CDR3 is 13 amino acids. CDR3 sequence: CASSLSSHHEQYV. The CDR3 DNA is TGTGCCAGCAGCTTATCGTCTCACCACGAGCAGTACGTC.

The chain links TRBV5-6 to TRBJ2-5, with 14 positions matching TRBD2. J gave up 5 bases and V 2 bases, and 5 bases lay outside the gene matches. The CDR3 covers 16 residues. Germline CDR1 SGHDT, CDR2 YYEEEE. The CDR3 sequence: CASSFRLAGGLETQYF. CDR3 sequence (DNA): TGTGCCAGCAGCTTTCGACTAGCGGGGGGGCTGGAGACCCAGTACTTC. Full variable domain (rest looked up from reference TRBV5-6 and TRBJ2-5): DAGVTQSPTHLIKTRGQQVTLRCSPKSGHDTVSWYQQALGQGPQFIFQYYEEEERQRGNFPDRFSGHQFPNYSSELNVNALLLGDSALYLCASSFRLAGGLETQYFGPGTRLLVL.

CDR3 coding DNA: TGCGCCAGCAGCCCCCGTTTTATTGGGACCGGGGAGCTGTTTTTT. Encoded protein: CASSPRFIGTGELFF. V usage is TRBV5-1 and J usage is TRBJ2-2; D unresolved. Deletions cut 4 bases from V and 5 bases from J, with 15 bases between. Germline CDR1 and CDR2: SGHRS and YFSETQ. The CDR3 runs to 15 residues.

This clone was seen more than once but under ten times. The rearrangement uses TRBV7-8 and TRBJ2-7; 8 bases align to TRBD1. Germline V gene lookup returns CDR1 SGHVS and CDR2 FQNEAQ. The CDR3 covers 13 residues. The V gene end was trimmed by 10 bases and the J gene end by 0 bases; junction bases not matched to a gene: 5. In nucleotides, the CDR3 is TGTGCCAAGACAGGGGCCTACTCCTACGAGCAGTACGTC. This sequence encodes CAKTGAYSYEQYV.

This clone was found a few times. In DNA form, the CDR3 reads TGTGCCACCAGTGACCCTGGACTAGCGGGGGGTTATACCGGGGAGCTGTTTTTT. This gives the protein CATSDPGLAGGYTGELFF. The chain employs TRBV24-1 and TRBJ2-2; 14 nucleotides line up with TRBD2. V lost 4 bases to trimming and J lost 5 bases; unmatched junction nucleotides: 8. Germline CDR1 reads KGHDR; CDR2 reads SFDVKD. This CDR3 is built from 18 residues.

V and J are TRBV7-2 and TRBJ1-2; D is undetermined. Trimming left V 1 base short and J 1 base short, with 7 bases between. This CDR3 is 14 amino acids long. The germline gives CDR1 SGHTA, CDR2 FQGNSA. The CDR3 DNA is TGTGCCAGCAGCTTAGGTACAGTTAACTATGGCTACACCTTC. It yields the protein CASSLGTVNYGYTF.

V usage is TRBV6-1 and J usage is TRBJ1-1; D might be TRBD1 (5 bases). Germline CDR1 reads MNHNS; CDR2 reads SASEGT. The V end was cut by 6 bases, the J end by 3 bases, with 20 bases between. CDR3 length: 16 amino acids. CDR3: CASREHGAPKDTEAFF. CDR3 coding DNA: TGTGCCAGCAGGGAACATGGGGCCCCAAAGGACACTGAAGCTTTCTTT.

V is TRBV24-1 and J is TRBJ2-3; weak D call: TRBD1 (5 bases). The CDR3 totals 16 residues. V lost 4 bases and J lost 6, with 19 bases in between. Germline V gene lookup returns CDR1 KGHDR and CDR2 SFDVKD. CDR3 loop: CATSDALGKKGDTQYF. For the CDR3, the DNA is TGTGCCACCAGTGACGCACTCGGAAAAAAGGGGGATACGCAGTATTTT.

This clone was recorded once. V and J are TRBV4-1 and TRBJ1-2, with 7 nucleotides matching TRBD1. The CDR3 runs 17 residues. Germline CDR1 reads MGHRA; CDR2 reads YSYEKL. The V segment lost 0 bases and the J segment 8 bases; nucleotides outside the gene matches: 15. The CDR3 sequence: CASSQEDAGTVAGGYTF. CDR3 bases: TGCGCCAGCAGCCAAGAGGATGCGGGGACAGTTGCTGGAGGCTACACCTTC.

The V and J genes are TRBV27 and TRBJ1-1, with D possibly TRBD1 on 5 matching bases. The germline V and J ends were trimmed by 6 bases and 8 bases, with 10 bases remaining between them. Germline V CDR1 and CDR2: MNHEY, SMNVEV (reference sequence). The CDR3 sequence is 11 residues long. The CDR3 DNA sequence: TGTGCCAGCAGGGGGGGAGTAGAAGCTTTCTTT. This encodes CASRGGVEAFF.

V is TRBV28 and J is TRBJ1-2; D possibly corresponds to TRBD1 (6 bases). The CDR3 totals 14 residues. The germline gives CDR1 MDHEN, CDR2 SYDVKM. The V end lost 6 bases, the J end lost 5 bases, and 16 bases lay between the germline ends. CDR3 DNA: TGTGCCAGCAGCCAGGGGCCCAAGGGGTATGGCTACACCTTC. It encodes CASSQGPKGYGYTF.

The chain uses TRBV2 and TRBJ2-5, with 8 bases identical to TRBD1. Germline CDR1 reads SNHLY; CDR2 reads FYNNEI. CDR3 size: 14 residues. The V gene end was trimmed by 7 bases and the J gene end by 2 bases; junction bases not matched to a gene: 6. Written as DNA, the CDR3 is TGTGCCAGCATGGTGGACAGGGATCAAGAGACCCAGTACTTC. This codes for CASMVDRDQETQYF.

This clone was seen a handful of times. The chain links TRBV7-2 to TRBJ2-7; D is possibly TRBD1 (6 bases). CDR3 length equals 15 residues. The germline V and J ends were trimmed by 5 bases and 3 bases, with 17 bases remaining between them. Looked up from germline, CDR1 is SGHTA and CDR2 is FQGNSA. In DNA form, the CDR3 reads TGTGCCAGCAGCCGCTTGAAAAGGGGGTTCTACGAGCAGTACGTC. Encoded protein: CASSRLKRGFYEQYV.